This T cell receptor (beta chain) was captured by sequencing in a study of blood T cell repertoires in COVID-19. Libraries were prepared by immunoSEQ multiplex PCR; TCRdb keeps only in-frame clonotypes and omits some of them. This table holds roughly 280,000 clones, around nine tenths found once. Sequencing was done on a sample of peripheral blood. This sequence was found in a woman aged 25 to 45 with COVID-19, enrolled during active disease.

The CDR3 DNA follows: TGTGCCACCAGTGACAGTTATGGCTACACCTTC. Its protein product is CATSDSYGYTF. V usage is TRBV24-1 and J usage is TRBJ1-2; D is ambiguous. Looked up from germline, CDR1 is KGHDR and CDR2 is SFDVKD. Trimming cost V 4 bases and J 5 bases, with 4 bases left between them. CDR3 length: 11 amino acids.